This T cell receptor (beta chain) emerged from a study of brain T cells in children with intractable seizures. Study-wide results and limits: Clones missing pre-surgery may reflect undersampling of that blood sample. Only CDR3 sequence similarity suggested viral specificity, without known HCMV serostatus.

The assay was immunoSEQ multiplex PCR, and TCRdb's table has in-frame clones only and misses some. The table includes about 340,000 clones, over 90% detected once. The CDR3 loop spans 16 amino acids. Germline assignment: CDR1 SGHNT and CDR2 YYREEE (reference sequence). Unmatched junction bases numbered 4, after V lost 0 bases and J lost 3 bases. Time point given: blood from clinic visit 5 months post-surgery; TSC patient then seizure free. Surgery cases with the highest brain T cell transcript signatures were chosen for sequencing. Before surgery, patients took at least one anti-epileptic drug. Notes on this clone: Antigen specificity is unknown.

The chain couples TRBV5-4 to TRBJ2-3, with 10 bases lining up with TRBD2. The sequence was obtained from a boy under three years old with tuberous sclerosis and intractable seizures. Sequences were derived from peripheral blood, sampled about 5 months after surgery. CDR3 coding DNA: TGTGCCAGCAGCTTGGGAGCTAGCGGGGGTACAGATACGCAGTATTTT. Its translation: CASSLGASGGTDTQYF.